This T cell receptor beta chain stems from a study of blood T cell repertoires in COVID-19. Study-wide context: The origin of the acute and convalescent COVID-19 samples was the United States, Italy and Spain. Nucleic acid was either cDNA or gDNA, and it came from T cells, B-cell-depleted T cells, or PBMCs.

Germline-derived CDR1 and CDR2 are SGDLS and YYNGEE. V trimming: 2 bases; J trimming: 6 bases; junction bases outside the gene matches: 8. The CDR3 loop spans 15 amino acids. Per the original methods: Estimated nucleated cell counts came from reference gene primer amplification. TCRdb's copy holds only in-frame clones and misses some; the assay was immunoSEQ multiplex PCR. V and J calls and clone size are given by that table; D and trimming were obtained from the DNA. The table has 650,000 to 800,000 clones, 70% to 90% seen once. This chain uses TRBV9 with TRBJ1-5, with TRBD1 matching over 7 bases. The sequence was collected from a young woman with acute or convalescent COVID-19. Material for sequencing was peripheral blood. The CDR3 spells CASSVEGARGQPQHF. The CDR3, as DNA: TGTGCCAGCAGCGTTGAGGGGGCGCGGGGTCAGCCCCAGCATTTT. The variable domain in full, completed from reference TRBV9 and TRBJ1-5, reads DSGVTQTPKHLITATGQRVTLRCSPRSGDLSVYWYQQSLDQGLQFLIQYYNGEERAKGNILERFSAQQFPDLHSELNLSSLELGDSALYFCASSVEGARGQPQHFGDGTRLSIL.